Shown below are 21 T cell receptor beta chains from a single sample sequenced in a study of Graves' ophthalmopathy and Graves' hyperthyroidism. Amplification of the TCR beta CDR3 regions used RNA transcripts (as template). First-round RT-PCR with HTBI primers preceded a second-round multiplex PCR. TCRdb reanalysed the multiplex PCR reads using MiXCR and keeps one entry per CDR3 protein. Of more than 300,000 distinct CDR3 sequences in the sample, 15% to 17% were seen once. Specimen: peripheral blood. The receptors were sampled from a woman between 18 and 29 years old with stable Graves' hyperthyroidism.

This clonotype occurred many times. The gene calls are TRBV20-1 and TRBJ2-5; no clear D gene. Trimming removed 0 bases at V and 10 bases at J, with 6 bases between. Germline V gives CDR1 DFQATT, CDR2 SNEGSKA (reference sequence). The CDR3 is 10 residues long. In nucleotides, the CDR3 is TGCAGTGCTAGAGATAAGGGCCAGTACTTC. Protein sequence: CSARDKGQYF.

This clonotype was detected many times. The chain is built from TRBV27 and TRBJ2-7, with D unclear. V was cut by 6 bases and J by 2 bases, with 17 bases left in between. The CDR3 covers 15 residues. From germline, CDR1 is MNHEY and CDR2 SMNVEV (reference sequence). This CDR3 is CASSPFMGSPYEQYF. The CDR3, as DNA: TGTGCCAGCAGCCCATTTATGGGGTCCCCCTACGAGCAGTACTTC.

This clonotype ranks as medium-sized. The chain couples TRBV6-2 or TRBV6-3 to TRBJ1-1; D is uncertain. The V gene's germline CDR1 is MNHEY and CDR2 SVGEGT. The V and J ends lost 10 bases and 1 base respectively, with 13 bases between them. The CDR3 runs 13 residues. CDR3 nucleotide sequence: TGTGCCATCGAAGACCGACCGAACACTGAAGCTTTCTTT. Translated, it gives CAIEDRPNTEAFF.

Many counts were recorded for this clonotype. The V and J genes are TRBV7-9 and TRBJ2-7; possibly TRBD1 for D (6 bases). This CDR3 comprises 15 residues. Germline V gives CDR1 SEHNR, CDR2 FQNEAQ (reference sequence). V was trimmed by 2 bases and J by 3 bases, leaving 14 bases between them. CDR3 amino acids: CASSLSAGVDYEQYF. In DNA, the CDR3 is TGTGCCAGCAGCTTATCGGCAGGGGTAGACTACGAGCAGTACTTC.

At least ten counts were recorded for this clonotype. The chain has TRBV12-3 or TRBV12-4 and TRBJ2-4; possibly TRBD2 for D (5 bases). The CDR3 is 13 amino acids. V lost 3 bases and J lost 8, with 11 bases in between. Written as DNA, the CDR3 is TGTGCCAGCAGTTTGGGTGGAGGAGACATTCAGTACTTC. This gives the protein CASSLGGGDIQYF.

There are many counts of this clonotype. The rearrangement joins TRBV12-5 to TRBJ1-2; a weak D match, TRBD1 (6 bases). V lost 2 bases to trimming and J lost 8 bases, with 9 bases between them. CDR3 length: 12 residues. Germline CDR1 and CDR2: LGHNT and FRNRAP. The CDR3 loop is CASGLTGKGYTF. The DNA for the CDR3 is TGTGCTAGTGGTTTGACAGGGAAGGGCTACACCTTC.

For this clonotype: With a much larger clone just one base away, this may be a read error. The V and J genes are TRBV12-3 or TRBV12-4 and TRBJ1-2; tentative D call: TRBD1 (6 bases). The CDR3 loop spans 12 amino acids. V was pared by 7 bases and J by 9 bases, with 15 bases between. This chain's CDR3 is CASTRSGVSYTF. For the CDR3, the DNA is TGTGCCAGCACCCGATCAGGGGTCAGCTACACCTTC.

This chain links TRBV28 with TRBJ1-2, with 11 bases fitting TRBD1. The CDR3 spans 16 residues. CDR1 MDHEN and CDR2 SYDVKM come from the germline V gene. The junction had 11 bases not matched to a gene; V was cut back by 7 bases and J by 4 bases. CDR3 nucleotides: TGTGCCAGCAACCCGCCGGGGACAGGGGGAACCTATGGCTACACCTTC. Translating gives CASNPPGTGGTYGYTF.

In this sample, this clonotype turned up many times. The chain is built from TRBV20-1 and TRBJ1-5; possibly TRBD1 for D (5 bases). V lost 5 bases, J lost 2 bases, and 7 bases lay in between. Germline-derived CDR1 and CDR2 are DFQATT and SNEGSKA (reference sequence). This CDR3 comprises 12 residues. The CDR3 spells CSARDGNQPQHF. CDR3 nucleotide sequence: TGCAGTGCTCGGGACGGCAATCAGCCCCAGCATTTT.

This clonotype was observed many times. CDR3 sequence: CASRSLRQGDNSPLHF. The CDR3 bases are TGTGCCAGTAGATCCCTCCGACAGGGGGATAATTCACCCCTCCACTTT. This chain links TRBV19 with TRBJ1-6; TRBD1 aligns across 9 bases. Losses at the gene ends were 6 bases for V and 5 bases for J; bases not matched to a gene: 8. Germline V CDR1 and CDR2: LNHDA, SQIVND (reference sequence). The length of the CDR3 is 16 residues.

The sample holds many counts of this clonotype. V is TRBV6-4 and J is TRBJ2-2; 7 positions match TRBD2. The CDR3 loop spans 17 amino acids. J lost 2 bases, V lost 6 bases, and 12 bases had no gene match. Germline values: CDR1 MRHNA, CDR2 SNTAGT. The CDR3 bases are TGTGCCAGCAGATCTAGGGCGGGGGAACCCAACACCGGGGAGCTGTTTTTT. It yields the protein CASRSRAGEPNTGELFF.

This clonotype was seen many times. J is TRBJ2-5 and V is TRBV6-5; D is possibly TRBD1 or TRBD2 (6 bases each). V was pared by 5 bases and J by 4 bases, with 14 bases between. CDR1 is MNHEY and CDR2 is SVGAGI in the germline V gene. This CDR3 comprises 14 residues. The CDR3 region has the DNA TGTGCCAGCAGTAACGGAGGGGGTCGAGAGACCCAGTACTTC. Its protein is CASSNGGGRETQYF.

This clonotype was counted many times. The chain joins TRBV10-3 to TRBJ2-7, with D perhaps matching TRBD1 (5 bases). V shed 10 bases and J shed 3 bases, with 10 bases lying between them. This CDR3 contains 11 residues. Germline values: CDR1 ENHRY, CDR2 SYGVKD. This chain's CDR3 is CATQGDYEQYF. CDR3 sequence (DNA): TGTGCCACTCAAGGGGACTACGAGCAGTACTTC.

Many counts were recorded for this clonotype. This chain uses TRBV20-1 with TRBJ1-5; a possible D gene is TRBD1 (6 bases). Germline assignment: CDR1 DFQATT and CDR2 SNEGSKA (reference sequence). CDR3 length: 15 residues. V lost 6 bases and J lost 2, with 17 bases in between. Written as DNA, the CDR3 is TGCAGTGCCCAGGGCCGGGGGCAGGGCAATCAGCCCCAGCATTTT. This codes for CSAQGRGQGNQPQHF.

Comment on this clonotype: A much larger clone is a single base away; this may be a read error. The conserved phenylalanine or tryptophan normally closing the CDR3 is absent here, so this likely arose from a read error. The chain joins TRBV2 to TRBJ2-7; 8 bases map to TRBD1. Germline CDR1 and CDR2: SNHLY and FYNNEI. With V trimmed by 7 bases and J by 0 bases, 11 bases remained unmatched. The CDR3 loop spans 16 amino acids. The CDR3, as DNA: TGTGCCAGCACCTCGGAGCGGACAGGGTCCTCCTACGAGCAGTACTAC. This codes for CASTSERTGSSYEQYY.

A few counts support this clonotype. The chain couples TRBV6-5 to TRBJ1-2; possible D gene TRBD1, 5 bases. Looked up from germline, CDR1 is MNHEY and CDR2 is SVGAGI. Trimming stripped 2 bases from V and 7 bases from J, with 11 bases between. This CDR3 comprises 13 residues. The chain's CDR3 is CASSYEGYSGYTF. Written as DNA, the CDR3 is TGTGCCAGCAGTTACGAGGGGTACAGTGGCTACACCTTC.

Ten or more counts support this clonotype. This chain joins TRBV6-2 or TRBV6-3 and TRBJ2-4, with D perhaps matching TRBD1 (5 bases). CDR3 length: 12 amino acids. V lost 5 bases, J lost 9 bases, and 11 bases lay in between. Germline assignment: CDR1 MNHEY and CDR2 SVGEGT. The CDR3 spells CASSQGEGIQYF. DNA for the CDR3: TGTGCCAGCAGTCAGGGCGAAGGCATTCAGTACTTC.

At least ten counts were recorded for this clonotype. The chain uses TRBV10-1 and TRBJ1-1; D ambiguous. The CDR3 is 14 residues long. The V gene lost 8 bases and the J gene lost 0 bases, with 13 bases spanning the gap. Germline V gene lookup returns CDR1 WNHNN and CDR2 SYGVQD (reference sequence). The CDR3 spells CASSPQELNTEAFF. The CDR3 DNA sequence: TGCGCCAGCTCCCCCCAGGAGCTGAACACTGAAGCTTTCTTT.

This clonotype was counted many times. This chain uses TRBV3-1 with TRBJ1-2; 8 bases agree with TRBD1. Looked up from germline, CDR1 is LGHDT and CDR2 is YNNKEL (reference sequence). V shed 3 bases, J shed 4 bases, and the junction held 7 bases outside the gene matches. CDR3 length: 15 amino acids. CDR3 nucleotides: TGTGCCAGCAGCCAGGGTACAGGGGGAGTCTATGGCTACACCTTC. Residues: CASSQGTGGVYGYTF.

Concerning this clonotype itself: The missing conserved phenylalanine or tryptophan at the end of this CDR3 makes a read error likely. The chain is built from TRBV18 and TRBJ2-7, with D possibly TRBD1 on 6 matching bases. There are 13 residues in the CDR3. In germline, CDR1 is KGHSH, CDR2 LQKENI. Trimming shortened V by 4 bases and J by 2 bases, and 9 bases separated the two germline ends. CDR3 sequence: CASSRGTTYEQYL. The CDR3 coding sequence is TGTGCCAGCTCACGGGGGACAACCTACGAGCAGTACTTG.

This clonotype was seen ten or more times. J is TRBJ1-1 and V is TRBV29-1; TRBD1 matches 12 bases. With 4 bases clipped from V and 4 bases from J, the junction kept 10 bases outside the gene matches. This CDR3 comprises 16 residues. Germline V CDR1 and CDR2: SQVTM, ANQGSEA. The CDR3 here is CSVGPGQGAEGTEAFF. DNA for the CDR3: TGCAGCGTTGGACCGGGACAGGGGGCAGAGGGCACTGAAGCTTTCTTT.